This T cell receptor beta chain was recorded in a study of T cell therapy after organ transplantation. Study details: Expansion used a peptide pool of 30 HLA class I and II CMV epitopes.

Profiling relied on immunoSEQ multiplex PCR, and the TCRdb table lists in-frame clones only, not all of them. The sample yields thousands of clones, roughly two thirds seen once. The V gene's germline CDR1 is MNHEY and CDR2 SMNVEV (reference sequence). V lost 3 bases and J lost 2, with 22 bases in between. The CDR3 totals 18 residues. On this clone itself: The antigen is undetermined.

Time point here: 4-8 weeks after completion of therapy. Broader study findings: Minimal repertoire change after therapy followed marked pretherapy expansions in nonresponders. Pretherapy CD8 clonality inversely correlated with its fold change after therapy.

The chain recombines TRBV27 with TRBJ1-2; the D gene is possibly TRBD1 (5 bases). The material was CD8+ T cells from blood, obtained after autologous CMV-specific T cell therapy. The receptor was derived from a human patient who had received a solid organ transplant and had CMV disease. Certain T cells may be donor cells from the graft. The CDR3 sequence: CASSLMGGVPGQNYGYTF. The CDR3 DNA reads TGTGCCAGCAGTTTGATGGGCGGGGTACCGGGGCAGAACTATGGCTACACCTTC.